This T cell receptor beta chain was recovered during a study of prognosis after radiotherapy for stage I lung cancer. At the level of the study: Participants consisted of stage I non-small cell lung cancer patients, who were enrolled between 2018 and January 2019. Study observations and caveats: The authors reported that TRBV and TRBJ gene usage differed between patients with and without metastases.

It was by two-round multiplex PCR that TCR beta CDR3 was amplified from genomic DNA. Initially, in first-round PCR, primers specific to each TRBV and TRBJ gene were used. One entry per CDR3 protein results from TCRdb running MiXCR on the multiplex PCR reads. Of approximately 20,000 distinct CDR3 sequences in the sample, about a quarter were seen once. This clonotype was seen at least ten times. What it recognizes is unknown. With 1 base removed from V and 0 bases from J, the gap between germline ends came to 12 bases. Germline assignment: CDR1 LGHNA and CDR2 YSLEER. CDR3 length equals 16 residues. Peripheral blood was collected in volumes of approximately 6 milliliters at each of two time points.

The chain has TRBV4-3 and TRBJ1-2; D gene unclear. The material sequenced was PBMCs, taken before or after stereotactic body radiation therapy (not recorded which). This TCR was recovered from a donor aged 50 or older with non-small cell lung cancer. The CDR3 region has the DNA TGCGCCAGCAGCCAAGCTTCAGGATTTACTAACTATGGCTACACCTTC. Its translation is CASSQASGFTNYGYTF.